This T cell receptor beta chain is drawn from a study of cytomegalovirus exposure and HLA in healthy donors (TCRdb year 2017). Regarding the research as a whole: According to a later analysis, one platform produced both the 120 validation repertoires and the 666 repertoires of the first cohort. To predict cytomegalovirus infection status, the study combined high-throughput TCR immunosequencing, statistical association of individual TCRs with disease status, and machine learning. A separate validation cohort of 100 to 150 different subjects was used in addition to the roughly 670-subject first cohort. The study was designed to test whether signatures of past pathogen exposure could be identified by cataloging public T cell receptors.

The donors were included in the validation cohort of roughly 120 subjects, a group kept apart from the 666-subject first cohort. The library was obtained by the immunoSEQ multiplex PCR assay. The original methods were these. A statistical classification framework was built for diagnosing cytomegalovirus status from the catalog of TCR beta chain sequences. This immuneACCESS table, as held by TCRdb, lists in-frame sequences with V and J called but not all clones. Of the missing ones, under half trace to an unresolved V gene in checked studies; the others have no known cause. That table gives V, J and clone size, and the DNA gave D and trimming. The sample table contains about 76,000 clones; only one count was recorded for 85% to 95% of them. Together, the top ten hold about 2.1% of the sample. What the study reported, not specific to this receptor: The validation cohort had no HLA typing available for a later analysis, so co-occurrence within that cohort was assessed over all 120 repertoires. The authors suggested that the approach could potentially be generalized to other disease states and immunological phenotypes. Cytomegalovirus status was reported to be diagnosed by the classifier with high specificity and sensitivity in both the original and validation cohorts. The study listed 164 TCR beta chains as associated with cytomegalovirus. Across donors, most TCR sequences were observed very rarely, whereas some public TCRs were present in many individuals. In a later analysis, TCRs clustered in the first cohort were found to also tend to co-occur in the 120 or so validation repertoires, with about 93% of cluster scores above 0. In vitro tests confirmed that three of the cytomegalovirus-associated TCR beta chains recognize cytomegalovirus antigens.

Clipping removes 4 bases from V and 5 bases from J, with 18 as the unmatched junction base count. From its cysteine to its phenylalanine, the CDR3 spans 17 amino acids. Just CDR3 DNA is preserved here, 51 bases in frame from base 1. CDR1 and CDR2, looked up from the germline V gene, are SGDLS and YYNGEE. Worth noting for this clone: The antigen it recognizes is unknown. Per-nucleotide qualities are absent, and no much larger clonotype sits a single base away.

The origin of this receptor is a woman aged 18-29 years in good health and CMV-seropositive. The chain links TRBV9 with TRBJ2-7, with 7 junctional bases fitting TRBD1. Sequences were obtained from PBMCs. The sequence in DNA is TGTGCCAGCAGCCCTGGTTTTTTACGGCAGGGGGTCCACGAGCAGTACTTC. Protein translation: CASSPGFLRQGVHEQYF.